Listed here are 14 T cell receptor beta chains from one sample, sequenced in a study of blood T cell repertoires in COVID-19. Assay used: immunoSEQ multiplex PCR; TCRdb lists only in-frame clones, some missing. The data contain over 50,000 clones, about 82% of them singletons. Sequencing was done on a sample of PBMCs or T cells enriched from blood (not recorded which). Receptors originate from a woman in her forties with acute COVID-19.

The chain carries TRBV6-4 and TRBJ1-6; D unclear. Per the germline V gene, CDR1 is MRHNA and CDR2 is SNTAGT. V gave up 3 bases and J gave up 13 bases, with 13 bases separating them. CDR3 length: 13 residues. The CDR3 is CASSEHSGEPLHF. The CDR3 DNA is TGTGCCAGCAGTGAACACTCGGGAGAGCCCCTCCACTTT.

This clone has only one observation. The V gene is TRBV12-3 or TRBV12-4, the J gene TRBJ2-7; D gene ambiguous. The CDR3 covers 13 residues. V was pared by 3 bases and J by 0 bases, with 6 bases between. In nucleotides, the CDR3 is TGTGCCAGCAGTTTCCCCTTCTCCTACGAGCAGTACTTC. It specifies CASSFPFSYEQYF.

The chain links TRBV5-1 to TRBJ2-2; 8 nucleotides agree with TRBD1. V lost 5 bases to trimming and J lost 4 bases; unmatched junction nucleotides: 7. This CDR3 is built from 15 residues. CDR1 SGHRS and CDR2 YFSETQ come from the germline V gene. The chain's CDR3 is CASSSQGAFTGELFF. The CDR3 bases are TGCGCCAGCAGTTCCCAGGGGGCGTTCACCGGGGAGCTGTTTTTT.

This clone was seen more than once but under ten times. V usage is TRBV2 and J usage is TRBJ1-2, with TRBD1 matching 8 bases. The CDR3 is made up of 12 amino acids. Losses at the gene ends were 10 bases for V and 1 base for J; bases not matched to a gene: 2. Per germline, CDR1 SNHLY and CDR2 FYNNEI. The chain's CDR3 is CAKGQGNYGYTF. The DNA of the CDR3 is TGTGCCAAAGGACAGGGTAACTATGGCTACACCTTC.

The chain uses TRBV11-3 and TRBJ2-3, with 7 positions matching TRBD1. The trim removed 3 bases at V and 5 bases at J, leaving 5 bases unmatched. Germline CDR1 is SGHNT and CDR2 is YENEEA. This CDR3 is built from 14 residues. CDR3 coding DNA: TGTGCCAGCAGCTTGGGCACAGGGGAAGATACGCAGTATTTT. Its translation: CASSLGTGEDTQYF.

V gene TRBV19 combines with J gene TRBJ2-3; a weak D match, TRBD2 (5 bases). The germline gives CDR1 LNHDA, CDR2 SQIVND (reference sequence). V shed 7 bases and J shed 5 bases, with 10 bases lying between them. The length of the CDR3 is 12 residues. The CDR3 here is CASTRGGDTQYF. CDR3 bases: TGTGCCAGTACCCGGGGTGGAGATACGCAGTATTTT. Full variable domain (rest looked up from reference TRBV19 and TRBJ2-3): DGGITQSPKYLFRKEGQNVTLSCEQNLNHDAMYWYRQDPGQGLRLIYYSQIVNDFQKGDIAEGYSVSREKKESFPLTVTSAQKNPTAFYLCASTRGGDTQYFGPGTRLTVL.

The V and J genes are TRBV7-2 and TRBJ1-1, with 10 bases aligning to TRBD1. V dropped 2 bases and J dropped 3; count of bases not matched to a gene: 3. Germline CDR1 reads SGHTA; CDR2 reads FQGNSA. The CDR3 extends over 15 amino acids. The CDR3 DNA sequence: TGTGCCAGCAGCTTATTGGGACAGGGGTACACTGAAGCTTTCTTT. It is translated as CASSLLGQGYTEAFF.

The V call is TRBV5-6, the J call TRBJ2-1, with 7 bases that match TRBD2. Trimming took 6 bases from V and 5 from J; bases not matched to a gene: 14. The length of the CDR3 is 16 residues. Germline V gene sequence: CDR1 SGHDT, CDR2 YYEEEE. Written as DNA, the CDR3 is TGTGCCAGCACCGACAGCGGTGGGAGGGTCGACAATGAGCAGTTCTTC. This codes for CASTDSGGRVDNEQFF.

The chain carries TRBV29-1 and TRBJ1-2; 7 nucleotides line up with TRBD1. Losses at the gene ends were 7 bases for V and 8 bases for J; bases not matched to a gene: 13. Germline-derived CDR1 and CDR2 are SQVTM and ANQGSEA. The CDR3 sequence is 13 residues long. The CDR3 DNA reads as TGCAGCGCCCGCAGGGGGACGAGCCTCGGCTACACCTTC. Protein product: CSARRGTSLGYTF.

CDR3 amino acids: CARSSDLAGHEQFF. DNA of the CDR3: TGTGCCAGAAGCTCCGACTTAGCGGGCCACGAGCAGTTCTTC. The chain carries TRBV5-3 and TRBJ2-1; 7 nucleotides line up with TRBD2. TRBV5-3 is identified as an open reading frame with a role that is uncertain. This CDR3 region has 14 residues. J was trimmed by 10 bases and V by 3 bases; bases with no gene match: 10.

The chain recombines TRBV6-5 with TRBJ2-5; perhaps TRBD2 as D (6 bases). CDR1 MNHEY and CDR2 SVGAGI come from the germline V gene. The CDR3 has 14 amino acids. V shed 5 bases and J shed 5 bases, with 15 bases lying between them. The CDR3 nucleotides read TGTGCCAGCAGTCCGGGACTCGTTAGGGAGACCCAGTACTTC. It encodes CASSPGLVRETQYF.

This clone was detected a few times. V is TRBV19 and J is TRBJ1-5, with D perhaps TRBD1 (5 bases). The V end was cut by 7 bases, the J end by 3 bases, with 16 bases between. Germline CDR1 and CDR2: LNHDA and SQIVND (reference sequence). The CDR3 is 15 residues long. The CDR3 spells CASKPRVLDNQPQHF. CDR3 nucleotides: TGTGCCAGTAAACCCAGGGTTCTTGACAATCAGCCCCAGCATTTT.

The chain employs TRBV13 and TRBJ2-7; 10 bases map to TRBD1. CDR3 size: 15 residues. Looked up from germline, CDR1 is PRHDT and CDR2 is FYEKMQ (reference sequence). V gave up 4 bases and J gave up 0 bases; unmatched junction bases: 3. In nucleotides, the CDR3 is TGTGCCAGCAGCTCCCGGGACAGGGGCTCCTACGAGCAGTACTTC. Amino acids: CASSSRDRGSYEQYF.

The rearrangement uses TRBV7-6 and TRBJ2-1, with 7 bases aligning to TRBD2. This CDR3 comprises 14 residues. V trimming: 7 bases; J trimming: 2 bases; junction bases outside the gene matches: 5. The V gene's germline CDR1 is SGHVS and CDR2 FNYEAQ. CDR3 sequence reads: CASMVGGPYNEQFF. The CDR3 nucleotides are TGTGCCAGCATGGTGGGAGGGCCCTACAATGAGCAGTTCTTC.